These 8 T cell receptor beta chains were all obtained from the same sample, sequenced in a study of blood T cell repertoires in COVID-19. Sequencing used immunoSEQ multiplex PCR; TCRdb keeps in-frame clones, though not all of them. The data hold some 46,000 clones, with roughly four fifths observed a single time. The sequenced sample consisted of peripheral blood. These receptors came from a man aged 60 to 75 with active COVID-19.

This CDR3 is CASRSGGNTDTQYF. As DNA, the CDR3 is TGTGCCAGCCGGAGCGGGGGCAACACAGATACGCAGTATTTT. This chain links TRBV7-9 with TRBJ2-3, with TRBD2 matching 8 bases. The CDR3 sequence is 14 residues long. CDR1 SEHNR and CDR2 FQNEAQ come from the germline V gene (reference sequence). V shed 8 bases and J 2 bases; nucleotides not matched to a gene: 6. Full variable domain (rest looked up from reference TRBV7-9 and TRBJ2-3): DTGVSQNPRHKITKRGQNVTFRCDPISEHNRLYWYRQTLGQGPEFLTYFQNEAQLEKSRLLSDRFSAERPKGSFSTLEIQRTEQGDSAMYLCASRSGGNTDTQYFGPGTRLTVL.

This chain connects TRBV11-1 to TRBJ1-2, with D possibly matching TRBD1 (6 bases). Germline V gene lookup returns CDR1 SGHAT and CDR2 FQDESV (reference sequence). V lost 5 bases and J 8 bases, leaving 21 bases between the germline ends. The CDR3 runs to 15 residues. In DNA, the CDR3 is TGTGCCAGCAGCCCCGCCGCCGCCACAGGGCTCGGCTACACCTTC. Translating it yields CASSPAAATGLGYTF.

The chain is built from TRBV7-9 and TRBJ2-1; tentatively, D is TRBD1 (5 bases). The CDR3 spans 15 residues. With 1 base removed from V and 4 bases from J, the gap between germline ends came to 11 bases. Germline loops: CDR1 SEHNR, CDR2 FQNEAQ (reference sequence). CDR3 residues: CASSLVGQGYNEQFF. The CDR3 DNA follows: TGTGCCAGCAGCTTAGTGGGTCAGGGATACAATGAGCAGTTCTTC.

The V call is TRBV6-5, the J call TRBJ2-7; D gene uncertain. Trimming took 0 bases from V and 3 from J, leaving 9 bases between them. The CDR3 runs to 14 residues. The germline CDR1 and CDR2 sequences are MNHEY and SVGAGI. CDR3 sequence reads: CASSYSMEFYEQYF. The DNA for the CDR3 is TGTGCCAGCAGTTACTCGATGGAGTTCTACGAGCAGTACTTC.

J is TRBJ1-4 and V is TRBV6-1; TRBD1 is a possible D gene (6 bases). Germline assignment: CDR1 MNHNS and CDR2 SASEGT. The CDR3 extends over 15 amino acids. Trimming took 2 bases from V and 8 from J, leaving 15 bases between them. This CDR3 reads CASSEHGGGEEKLFF. The CDR3, as DNA: TGTGCCAGCAGTGAACATGGGGGGGGCGAGGAAAAACTGTTTTTT.

J is TRBJ1-2 and V is TRBV28; D unclear. The germline V gene encodes CDR1 MDHEN and CDR2 SYDVKM. V was trimmed by 5 bases and J by 4 bases, leaving 11 bases between them. The CDR3 spans 13 residues. CDR3 in DNA: TGTGCCAGCAGTGCCCCTAACTCCTATGGCTACACCTTC. It encodes CASSAPNSYGYTF.

This clone was found a few times. The V and J genes are TRBV27 and TRBJ2-7; D is ambiguous. Germline V gene data show CDR1 as MNHEY and CDR2 as SMNVEV (reference sequence). V was cut by 0 bases and J by 7 bases, with 16 bases left in between. The length of the CDR3 is 15 residues. The CDR3 here is CASSLSSEPFWEQYF. The CDR3 bases are TGTGCCAGCAGTTTATCGAGTGAGCCCTTCTGGGAGCAGTACTTC.

This rearrangement joins TRBV29-1 to TRBJ1-2; D remains ambiguous. Per germline, CDR1 SQVTM and CDR2 ANQGSEA. The CDR3 totals 13 residues. V was trimmed by 3 bases and J by 5 bases, leaving 13 bases between them. The CDR3 bases are TGCAGCGTTGATCCCGGGTCTTCTTATGGCTACACCTTC. Amino acid sequence: CSVDPGSSYGYTF.